The entry below describes one TCR beta chain. Only in-frame clones appear in the TCRdb table, and some are missing; sequencing was by immunoSEQ multiplex PCR. The table includes some 35,000 clones, around four fifths detected once. This record comes from a study of OX40 agonist ivuxolimab in advanced cancers. This clonotype was sampled from an adult with an advanced solid tumor such as melanoma, head and neck, liver or kidney cancer. The sample in question was CD4+ or CD8+ T cells sorted from blood, obtained in a trial of the OX40 agonist ivuxolimab.

In DNA form, the CDR3 reads TGTGCCAGCTCACCAGCGGGAGCCAATTCACCCCTCCACTTT. It codes for CASSPAGANSPLHF. V gene TRBV18 combines with J gene TRBJ1-6; no reliable D call. V lost 2 bases and J lost 7, with 9 bases in between. Germline CDR1 is KGHSH and CDR2 is LQKENI. The CDR3 is 14 residues long.